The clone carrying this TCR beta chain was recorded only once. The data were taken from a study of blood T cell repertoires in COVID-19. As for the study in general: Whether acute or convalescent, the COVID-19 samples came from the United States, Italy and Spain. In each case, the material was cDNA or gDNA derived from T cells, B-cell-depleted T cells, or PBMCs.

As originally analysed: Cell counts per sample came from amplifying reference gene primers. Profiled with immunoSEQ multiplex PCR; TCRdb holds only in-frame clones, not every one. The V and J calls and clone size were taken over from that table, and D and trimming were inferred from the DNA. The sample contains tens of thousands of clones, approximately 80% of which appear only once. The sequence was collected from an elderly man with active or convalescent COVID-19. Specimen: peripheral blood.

CDR3 sequence (DNA): TGTGCCAGCATGCCGGGTAGCTCCTACAATGAGCAGTTCTTC. Protein: CASMPGSSYNEQFF. The J gene is TRBJ2-1, the V gene TRBV28; no clear D. This CDR3 has 14 residues. Trimming cost V 7 bases and J 0 bases, with 10 bases left between them. Germline CDR1 MDHEN, CDR2 SYDVKM.